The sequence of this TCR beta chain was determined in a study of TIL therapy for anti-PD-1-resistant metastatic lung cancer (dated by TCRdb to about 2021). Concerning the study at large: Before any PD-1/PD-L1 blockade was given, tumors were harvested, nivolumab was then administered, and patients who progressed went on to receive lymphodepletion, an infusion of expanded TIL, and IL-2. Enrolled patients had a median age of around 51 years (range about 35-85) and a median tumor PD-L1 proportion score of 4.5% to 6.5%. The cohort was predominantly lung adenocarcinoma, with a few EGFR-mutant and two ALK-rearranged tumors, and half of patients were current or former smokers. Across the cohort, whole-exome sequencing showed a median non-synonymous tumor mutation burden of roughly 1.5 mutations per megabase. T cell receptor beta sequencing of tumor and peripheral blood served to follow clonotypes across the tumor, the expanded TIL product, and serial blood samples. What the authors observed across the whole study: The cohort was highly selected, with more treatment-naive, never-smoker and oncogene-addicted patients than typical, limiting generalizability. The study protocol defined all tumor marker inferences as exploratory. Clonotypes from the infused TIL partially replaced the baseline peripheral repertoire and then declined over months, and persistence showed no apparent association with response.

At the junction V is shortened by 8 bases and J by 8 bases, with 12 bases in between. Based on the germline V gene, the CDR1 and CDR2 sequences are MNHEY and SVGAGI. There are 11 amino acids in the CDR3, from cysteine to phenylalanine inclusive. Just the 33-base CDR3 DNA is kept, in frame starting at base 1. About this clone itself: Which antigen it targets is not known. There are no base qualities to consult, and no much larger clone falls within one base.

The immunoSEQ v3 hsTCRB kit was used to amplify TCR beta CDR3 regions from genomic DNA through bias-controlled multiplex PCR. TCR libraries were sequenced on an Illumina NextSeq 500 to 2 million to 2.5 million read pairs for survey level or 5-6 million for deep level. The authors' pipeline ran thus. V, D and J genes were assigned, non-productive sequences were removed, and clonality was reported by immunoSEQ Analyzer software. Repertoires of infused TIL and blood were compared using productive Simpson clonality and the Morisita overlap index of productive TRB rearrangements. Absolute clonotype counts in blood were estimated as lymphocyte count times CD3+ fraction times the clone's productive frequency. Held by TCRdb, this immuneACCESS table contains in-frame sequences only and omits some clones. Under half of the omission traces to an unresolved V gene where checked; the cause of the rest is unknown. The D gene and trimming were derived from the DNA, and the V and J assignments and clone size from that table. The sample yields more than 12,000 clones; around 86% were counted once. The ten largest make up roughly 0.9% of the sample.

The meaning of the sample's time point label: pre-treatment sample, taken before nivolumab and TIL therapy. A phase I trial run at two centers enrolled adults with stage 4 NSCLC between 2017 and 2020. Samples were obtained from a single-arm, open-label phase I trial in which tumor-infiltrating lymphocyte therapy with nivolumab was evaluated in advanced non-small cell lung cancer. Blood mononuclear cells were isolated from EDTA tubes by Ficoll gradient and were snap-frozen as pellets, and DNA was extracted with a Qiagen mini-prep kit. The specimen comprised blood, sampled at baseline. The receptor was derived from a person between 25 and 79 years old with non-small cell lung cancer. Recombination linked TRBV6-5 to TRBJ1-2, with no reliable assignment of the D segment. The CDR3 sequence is CASLSAWGYTF. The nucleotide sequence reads TGTGCCAGCTTATCAGCGTGGGGCTACACCTTC.